A selection of T cell receptor beta chains follows, all from one sample in a study of beta chain features in type 1 diabetes. The assay was immunoSEQ multiplex PCR, and TCRdb's table has in-frame clones only and misses some. The data hold about 240,000 clones, with 27% observed a single time. The specimen sequenced was central memory CD4+ T cells from blood. The receptors here all came from a man aged 25 to 45 in good health. Both conserved end residues are part of each CDR3. D genes are given only for firm matches. Clone size, where shown, is once, few, many, or a class for clones that have expanded.

.,TRBD2,TRBV29-1,TRBJ2-7,CSVGGLAGPYEQYF,TGCAGCGTTGGGGGACTAGCGGGCCCCTACGAGCAGTACTTC
few,.,TRBV27,TRBJ2-7,CASSLSEQAYEQYF,TGTGCCAGCAGTTTATCCGAACAGGCATACGAGCAGTACTTC
.,.,TRBV9,TRBJ2-2,CASSPRSNTGELFF,TGTGCCAGCAGCCCCCGTTCAAACACCGGGGAGCTGTTTTTT
few,TRBD2,TRBV7-8,TRBJ2-1,CASSPRGRTYNEQFF,TGTGCCAGCAGCCCGCGCGGGAGGACCTACAATGAGCAGTTCTTC
few,TRBD1,TRBV9,TRBJ1-2,CASSPRQGVDNYTF,TGTGCCAGCAGCCCCAGACAGGGGGTGGACAACTACACCTTC
.,.,TRBV25-1,TRBJ2-7,CASGRQDSYEQYF,TGTGCCAGCGGGCGACAGGACTCCTACGAGCAGTACTTC
.,.,TRBV11-2,TRBJ2-7,CASSLDRSTYEQYF,TGTGCCAGCAGCTTAGATAGGAGTACCTACGAGCAGTACTTC
few,.,TRBV30,TRBJ2-2,CAWGAAGTVTGELFF,TGTGCCTGGGGGGCCGCCGGGACGGTCACCGGGGAGCTGTTTTTT
.,TRBD2,TRBV29-1,TRBJ2-3,CSVDSGRASGRTDTQYF,TGCAGCGTTGATTCTGGTCGGGCTAGCGGCCGAACAGATACGCAGTATTTT
many,.,TRBV29-1,TRBJ2-1,CSVEGIRERAKNEQFF,TGCAGCGTTGAAGGGATACGGGAGAGGGCTAAGAATGAGCAGTTCTTC
few,.,TRBV2,TRBJ2-2,CASSGPSDTGELFF,TGTGCCAGCAGTGGACCCAGCGACACCGGGGAGCTGTTTTTT
few,TRBD2,TRBV5-1,TRBJ2-3,CASSFSSGSTDTQYF,TGCGCCAGCAGCTTTTCTAGCGGGAGCACAGATACGCAGTATTTT
once,.,TRBV5-1,TRBJ2-1,CASSRGEQRDEQFF,TGCGCCAGCAGCCGCGGGGAACAAAGGGATGAGCAGTTCTTC
.,.,TRBV10-3,TRBJ2-3,CAISAVVGTQDTQYF,TGTGCCATCAGTGCGGTCGTGGGGACACAAGATACGCAGTATTTT
.,TRBD1,TRBV5-4,TRBJ2-3,CASSLGQGAGDTQYF,TGTGCCAGCAGCTTGGGCCAGGGGGCTGGAGATACGCAGTATTTT
many,TRBD2,TRBV30,TRBJ2-5,CAWSPLGGGETQYF,TGTGCCTGGAGTCCCCTAGGCGGGGGAGAGACCCAGTACTTC
few,TRBD2,TRBV12-5,TRBJ2-3,CASGLGLADTDTQYF,TGTGCTAGTGGTTTGGGACTAGCGGACACAGATACGCAGTATTTT
once,.,TRBV30,TRBJ1-6,CAWSWGAKDSPLHF,TGTGCCTGGAGTTGGGGGGCAAAAGATTCACCCCTCCACTTT
.,TRBD1,TRBV2,TRBJ2-5,CASSEEGPRTGVGTQYF,TGTGCCAGCAGTGAAGAAGGACCTAGGACAGGGGTGGGGACCCAGTACTTC
few,.,TRBV5-6,TRBJ1-2,CASSLRDYGYTF,TGTGCCAGCAGCTTGCGGGATTATGGCTACACCTTC
few,TRBD1,TRBV11-3,TRBJ2-2,CASSGRAGGTGELFF,TGTGCCAGCAGCGGGCGGGCAGGGGGCACCGGGGAGCTGTTTTTT
many,TRBD2,TRBV10-3,TRBJ2-3,CAIRPGLAGGTDTQYF,TGTGCCATCAGGCCGGGACTAGCGGGGGGCACAGATACGCAGTATTTT
once,.,TRBV5-1,TRBJ1-6,CASRLTEGKLNSPLHF,TGCGCCAGCAGGTTGACCGAGGGAAAACTGAATTCACCCCTCCACTTT
.,TRBD2,TRBV7-6,TRBJ2-1,CASSYRTSGETEQFF,TGTGCCAGCAGCTACAGGACTAGCGGGGAGACTGAGCAGTTCTTC
.,.,TRBV29-1,TRBJ2-3,CSVGLNTDTQYF,TGCAGCGTTGGATTAAACACAGATACGCAGTATTTT
many,TRBD2,TRBV7-2,TRBJ2-7,CASSHGEGEQYF,TGTGCCAGCAGCCACGGGGAGGGCGAGCAGTACTTC
few,TRBD2,TRBV5-1,TRBJ2-5,CASSGSAGGPKETQYF,TGCGCCAGCAGCGGCTCAGCGGGAGGGCCTAAAGAGACCCAGTACTTC
.,TRBD1,TRBV28,TRBJ2-7,CASSPTDRRSYEQYF,TGTGCCAGCAGTCCTACGGACAGGAGGTCCTACGAGCAGTACTTC
many,.,TRBV30,TRBJ1-2,CAWTPMSGWTYGYTF,TGTGCCTGGACCCCTATGTCCGGTTGGACCTATGGCTACACCTTC
.,.,TRBV15,TRBJ2-1,CATSRLQGDFGYNEQFF,TGTGCCACCAGCAGACTCCAGGGTGACTTTGGGTACAATGAGCAGTTCTTC
.,.,TRBV4-1,TRBJ2-1,CASSQGPSRRDNEQFF,TGCGCCAGCAGCCAAGGACCTAGCCGACGAGACAATGAGCAGTTCTTC
.,TRBD1,TRBV5-4,TRBJ1-5,CASSLDRGQGQPQHF,TGTGCCAGCAGCTTGGACAGGGGGCAGGGTCAGCCCCAGCATTTT
few,TRBD1,TRBV18,TRBJ1-2,CASSPNTGTGEGYTF,TGTGCCAGCTCACCAAATACCGGGACAGGGGAGGGCTACACCTTC
.,TRBD2,TRBV7-9,TRBJ2-1,CASSLSPSGRGNEQFF,TGTGCCAGCAGCTTAAGCCCTAGCGGGAGGGGCAATGAGCAGTTCTTC
.,TRBD2,TRBV29-1,TRBJ2-7,CSVEGGGGSEQYF,TGCAGCGTTGAGGGCGGGGGAGGTAGCGAGCAGTACTTC
few,TRBD2,TRBV5-4,TRBJ2-2,CASSLSSGPNTGELFF,TGTGCCAGCAGCTTGAGTAGCGGGCCTAACACCGGGGAGCTGTTTTTT
.,.,TRBV6-5,TRBJ2-7,CASSYSTAGPYEQYF,TGTGCCAGCAGTTACTCGACCGCAGGGCCCTACGAGCAGTACTTC
.,.,TRBV30,TRBJ2-3,CAWSMGRGVQTDTQYF,TGTGCCTGGAGTATGGGGCGGGGCGTTCAGACAGATACGCAGTATTTT
.,TRBD2,TRBV30,TRBJ2-7,CAWSVTSGLQQYF,TGTGCCTGGAGTGTAACTAGCGGACTGCAGCAGTACTTC
.,.,TRBV6-6,TRBJ2-3,CASARLGVADTQYF,TGTGCCAGTGCGCGACTAGGGGTCGCAGATACGCAGTATTTT
.,.,TRBV30,TRBJ1-1,CAWSAFGRLNTEAFF,TGTGCCTGGAGTGCTTTCGGACGGTTGAACACTGAAGCTTTCTTT
few,.,TRBV5-1,TRBJ2-1,CASSRDVSYNEQFF,TGCGCCAGCAGCAGGGATGTCAGCTACAATGAGCAGTTCTTC
.,.,TRBV9,TRBJ2-2,CASSVEGTGELFF,TGTGCCAGCAGCGTAGAAGGGACCGGAGAGCTGTTTTTT
.,.,TRBV15,TRBJ1-1,CATSRDTMNTEAFF,TGTGCCACCAGCAGAGATACCATGAACACTGAAGCTTTCTTT
.,.,TRBV7-9,TRBJ2-6,CASSRQVNSGANVLTF,TGTGCCAGCAGTAGACAGGTGAACTCTGGGGCCAACGTCCTGACTTTC
.,.,TRBV9,TRBJ2-3,CASSPGASAHTDTQYF,TGTGCCAGCAGCCCTGGGGCTAGTGCCCACACAGATACGCAGTATTTT
few,TRBD2,TRBV29-1,TRBJ2-3,CSSAPTSGDTQYF,TGCAGCTCGGCCCCGACTAGCGGAGATACGCAGTATTTT
.,.,TRBV12-5,TRBJ2-1,CASGGGSSSYNEQFF,TGTGCTAGTGGTGGCGGGTCTAGCTCCTACAATGAGCAGTTCTTC
few,.,TRBV29-1,TRBJ1-2,CSVTTGVYGYTF,TGCAGCGTGACGACCGGAGTATATGGCTACACCTTC
.,TRBD1,TRBV18,TRBJ1-2,CASSRDQGAGEGYTF,TGTGCCAGCTCACGCGACCAGGGGGCCGGCGAAGGCTACACCTTC
.,.,TRBV7-9,TRBJ1-1,CASSLGDPTEAFF,TGTGCCAGCAGCTTAGGGGATCCCACTGAAGCTTTCTTT
.,.,TRBV7-9,TRBJ2-1,CASSFEADYNEQFF,TGTGCCAGCAGCTTTGAAGCGGACTACAATGAGCAGTTCTTC
few,TRBD1,TRBV6-1,TRBJ2-5,CASSSPGQGKETQYF,TGTGCCAGCAGTTCCCCTGGACAGGGGAAAGAGACCCAGTACTTC
.,TRBD2,TRBV7-9,TRBJ2-1,CASSLRWGLAGAAYNEQFF,TGTGCCAGCAGCCTCAGGTGGGGACTAGCGGGAGCTGCTTACAATGAGCAGTTCTTC
few,.,TRBV27,TRBJ2-3,CASSPRPRLSTDTQYF,TGTGCCAGCAGTCCCCGGCCGCGACTTAGCACAGATACGCAGTATTTT